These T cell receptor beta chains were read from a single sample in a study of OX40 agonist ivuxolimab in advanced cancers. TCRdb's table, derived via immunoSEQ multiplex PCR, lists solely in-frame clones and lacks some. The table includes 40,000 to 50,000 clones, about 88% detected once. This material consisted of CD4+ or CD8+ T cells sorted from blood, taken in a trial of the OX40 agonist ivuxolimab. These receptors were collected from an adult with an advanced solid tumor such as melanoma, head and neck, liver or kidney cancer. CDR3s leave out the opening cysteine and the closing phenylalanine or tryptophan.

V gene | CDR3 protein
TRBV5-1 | ASRGQGSGFETQY
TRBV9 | ASSVGQGTYEQY
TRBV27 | ASSLGAFHEQF
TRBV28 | ASSTLVGGQETQY
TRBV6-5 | ASSYESQPYEQY
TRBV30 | AWSELPDTQY
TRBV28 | ASNSAYTQY
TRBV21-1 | ASSKPERAWNTGELF
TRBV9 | ASSVDGTGGAEQY
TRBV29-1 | STLTGTYNEQF
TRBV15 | ATRAPRPGGYQPQH
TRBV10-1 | ASSEPALAGGCGANVLT
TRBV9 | ASSVASASYEQY
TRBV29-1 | SVKPGYEAF
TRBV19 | ASSPGLAGVGETQY
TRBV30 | AWNPPGYTEAF
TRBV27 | ASRAMGQGYSPLH
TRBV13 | ASSSTLASSYNEQF
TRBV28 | ASRYRQYLSYEQY
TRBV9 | ASSFDRELRAEAF
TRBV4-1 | ASSQDRTGFNEKLF
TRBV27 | ASSLSTGGRSYEQY
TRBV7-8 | ASSLDGGETSNQPQH
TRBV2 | ASSGGGLIYNEQF
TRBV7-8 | ASSLAPTQSQPQH
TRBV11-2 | ASRGEVIRSTGELF
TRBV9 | ASSGTGGDQPQH
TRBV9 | ASSEDLGDEKLF
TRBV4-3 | ASSPREPDTQY
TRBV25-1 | ASSVSGQGTGEQY
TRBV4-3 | ASSQEGGLDREQY
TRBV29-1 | SVAGGAGEQY
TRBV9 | ASSAGTSGYNEQF
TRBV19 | ASSIIFLGQGNYEQY
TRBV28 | ASSLGQREYQETQY
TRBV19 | ASSIAGSSYNEQF
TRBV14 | ASSPRLGTGAVEQY
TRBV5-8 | ASSVGRGPQRPEQY
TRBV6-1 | ASSEPTGVMYNEQF
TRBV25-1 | ATKVGQEAF
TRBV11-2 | ASSGTGPEQY
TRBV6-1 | ASSAFGQGINEQF
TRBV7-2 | ASSPLAGQGVFQPQH
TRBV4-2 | ASSQESPPGNEQF
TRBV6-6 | ASSVDSNYGYT
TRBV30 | AWIDTQGPHPPDTQY
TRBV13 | ASSLGYEQF
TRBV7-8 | ASSLAAGYNQPQH